This TCR beta chain was profiled in a study of vaccination and CD4 T cells after COVID-19. Looking at the study overall: Convalescent study patients returned SARS-CoV-2 positive nasal swab PCR results, with several mild cases and one severe. Post-vaccine sampling followed dose two by a median approximately 70 days (range 14 to 241). Study-wide results and limits: Looking at convalescent patients, 304 of their 307 vaccine-specific clones were spike mono-reactive.

Treatment described: 10-day PBMC culture with coronavirus spike peptide pools or control peptides (ViraFEST assay). Germline assignment: CDR1 DFQATT and CDR2 SNEGSKA (reference sequence). The ends lost 3 bases at V and 0 bases at J; junction bases unmatched: 7. This CDR3 is built from 16 residues. With the Oncomine TCR Beta short-read assay, DNA from cultured CD4+ T cells was sequenced. MiXCR, applied by TCRdb to the PCR reads, yields one record per CDR3 protein. Among 8,500 to 14,000 distinct CDR3 sequences listed, roughly 72% were seen once. Turning to this clonotype: The antigen is not known.

This chain joins TRBV20-1 and TRBJ2-1, with 8 bases lining up with TRBD1. This TCR was sampled from a human donor who had recovered from COVID-19. The sample was CD4+ T cells from blood, cultured in vitro. The DNA of the CDR3 is TGCAGTGCTAGGGCCAGGGGGCTCAGCTCCTACAATGAGCAGTTCTTC. This encodes CSARARGLSSYNEQFF.